The 20 T cell receptor beta chains given below trace back to one sample, sequenced in a study of CD8 T cells in Susac syndrome. RNA totalling 0.5 to 1 ug underwent reverse transcription with random hexamers. TCRdb redid the calling of the immunoSEQ multiplex PCR reads with MiXCR, one entry per CDR3 protein. Of 150,000 to 160,000 distinct CDR3 sequences listed, 85% to 95% are singletons. Source material: CD8+ T cells from PBMCs. These receptors all come from a human donor with multiple sclerosis.

This rearrangement joins TRBV27 to TRBJ1-4; D uncertain. From germline, CDR1 is MNHEY and CDR2 SMNVEV (reference sequence). The CDR3 runs 12 residues. V was trimmed by 5 bases and J by 8 bases, leaving 9 bases between them. CDR3 protein: CASSTRGEKLFF. The CDR3 nucleotides are TGTGCCAGCAGTACCCGCGGCGAAAAACTGTTTTTT.

V is TRBV29-1 and J is TRBJ1-1, with TRBD1 matching over 10 bases. The germline V gene has CDR1 SQVTM and CDR2 ANQGSEA. V shed 4 bases, J shed 6 bases, and the junction held 5 bases outside the gene matches. This CDR3 is built from 13 residues. Written as DNA, the CDR3 is TGCAGCGTTGGGGGACAGGGGTCATCTGAAGCTTTCTTT. Encoded protein: CSVGGQGSSEAFF.

This sequence joins TRBV6-6 and TRBJ2-3, with TRBD2 matching 14 bases. Germline V gives CDR1 MNHNY, CDR2 SVGAGI (reference sequence). With V trimmed by 6 bases and J by 6 bases, 5 bases remained unmatched. This CDR3 has 15 residues. The CDR3 protein is CASRRGLAGADTQYF. The CDR3 nucleotides are TGTGCCAGCAGAAGGGGACTAGCGGGAGCCGATACGCAGTATTTT.

J is TRBJ2-1 and V is TRBV6-2 or TRBV6-3, with 10 bases fitting TRBD2. The junction had 7 bases not matched to a gene; V was cut back by 2 bases and J by 6 bases. The germline gives CDR1 MNHEY, CDR2 SVGEGT. This CDR3 has 16 amino acids. DNA for the CDR3: TGTGCCAGCAGTTACCCTTCTAGCGGGGGTGGCAATGAGCAGTTCTTC. Its translation is CASSYPSSGGGNEQFF.

This clonotype was seen just once. The chain couples TRBV28 to TRBJ1-6; D is possibly TRBD1 (5 bases). V lost 5 bases, J lost 4 bases, and 9 bases lay in between. This CDR3 region has 14 residues. Germline CDR1 is MDHEN and CDR2 is SYDVKM. Written as DNA, the CDR3 is TGTGCCAGCAGTCCCCGACAGTATAATTCACCCCTCCACTTT. Amino acid sequence: CASSPRQYNSPLHF.

This clonotype was seen only once. The rearrangement links TRBV20-1 to TRBJ2-7; 10 positions match TRBD2. Germline lookup yields CDR1 DFQATT and CDR2 SNEGSKA (reference sequence). V was clipped by 4 bases and J by 2 bases; unmatched bases: 2. The CDR3 totals 13 residues. CDR3 sequence reads: CSATGTSAYEQYF. The CDR3 region has the DNA TGCAGTGCTACAGGGACTAGCGCCTACGAGCAGTACTTC.

V is TRBV7-7 and J is TRBJ2-1; a weak D match, TRBD2 (6 bases). The CDR3 is 13 residues long. V dropped 5 bases and J dropped 6 bases, with 11 bases sitting between them. The V gene's germline CDR1 is SSHAT and CDR2 FNYEAQ (reference sequence). This CDR3 reads CASSPAGPNEQFF. The CDR3 DNA reads TGTGCCAGCAGCCCCGCGGGGCCCAATGAGCAGTTCTTC.

The chain has TRBV19 and TRBJ1-1; D is undetermined. Germline V gene data show CDR1 as LNHDA and CDR2 as SQIVND (reference sequence). V shed 3 bases and J shed 2 bases, with 7 bases lying between them. This CDR3 has 13 residues. The chain's CDR3 is CASSIWSNTEAFF. In nucleotides, the CDR3 is TGTGCCAGTAGTATTTGGAGCAACACTGAAGCTTTCTTT.

The rearrangement joins TRBV20-1 to TRBJ2-5, with D possibly TRBD1 on 6 matching bases. This CDR3 is 14 amino acids long. V lost 5 bases and J lost 1, with 14 bases in between. Germline loops: CDR1 DFQATT, CDR2 SNEGSKA (reference sequence). The CDR3 reads CSAVDRLGQETQYF. In DNA form, the CDR3 reads TGCAGTGCTGTAGACAGGCTGGGCCAAGAGACCCAGTACTTC.

The V gene is TRBV27, the J gene TRBJ2-7, with 7 bases that match TRBD2. V dropped 2 bases and J dropped 3; count of bases not matched to a gene: 7. This CDR3 contains 15 residues. CDR1 is MNHEY and CDR2 is SMNVEV in the germline V gene (reference sequence). CDR3 DNA: TGTGCCAGCAGTTTAGGCGGGAGCGGAGGCTACGAGCAGTACTTC. Its translation is CASSLGGSGGYEQYF.

V gene TRBV5-6 combines with J gene TRBJ1-2; possible D gene TRBD1, 6 bases. V was trimmed by 5 bases and J by 6 bases, leaving 11 bases between them. Per the germline V gene, CDR1 is SGHDT and CDR2 is YYEEEE. CDR3 length: 12 residues. CDR3 nucleotides: TGTGCCAGCAGATGGGGGGGCGATGGCTACACCTTC. It is translated as CASRWGGDGYTF.

This clonotype came up once. The genes are TRBV2 and TRBJ2-4, with 10 positions matching TRBD2. CDR3 size: 16 residues. CDR1 is SNHLY, CDR2 FYNNEI, per germline. Unmatched junction bases numbered 4, after V lost 5 bases and J lost 0 bases. The CDR3 bases are TGTGCCAGCAGTTTTAGCGGGGGGCTAGCCAAAAACATTCAGTACTTC. The encoded protein is CASSFSGGLAKNIQYF.

The CDR3, as DNA: TGTGCCAGCAGCAGAGGGGATGGTAATGAGCAGTTCTTC. Its protein product is CASSRGDGNEQFF. The chain links TRBV21-1 to TRBJ2-1. TRBV21-1 is classified as a pseudogene. The CDR3 has 13 residues.

For the CDR3, the DNA is TGTGCCAGCAGCTTCGGACAGGGTAATCAGCCCCAGCATTTT. The encoded protein is CASSFGQGNQPQHF. The chain joins TRBV13 to TRBJ1-5, with 8 bases aligning to TRBD1. Germline CDR1 is PRHDT and CDR2 is FYEKMQ (reference sequence). J lost 4 bases, V lost 3 bases, and 2 bases had no gene match. The CDR3 extends over 14 amino acids.

The chain recombines TRBV6-5 with TRBJ1-5; 8 bases match TRBD1. Trimming at V came to 5 bases and at J to 4 bases, leaving 7 bases not matched to a gene. CDR3 length: 15 amino acids. Per germline, CDR1 MNHEY and CDR2 SVGAGI. The DNA for the CDR3 is TGTGCCAGCAGTAGAGGGACAGGCCGAAATCAGCCCCAGCATTTT. It is translated as CASSRGTGRNQPQHF.

The chain recombines TRBV30 with TRBJ1-1; TRBD1 matches at 8 bases. Losses at the gene ends were 0 bases for V and 2 bases for J; bases not matched to a gene: 5. The CDR3 covers 15 residues. CDR1 is GTSNPN and CDR2 is SVGIG in the germline V gene (reference sequence). The CDR3 here is CAWSVRQGINTEAFF. DNA for the CDR3: TGTGCCTGGAGTGTGCGACAGGGGATAAACACTGAAGCTTTCTTT.

The chain is built from TRBV28 and TRBJ2-7; 7 bases fit TRBD1. J gave up 0 bases and V 3 bases, and 8 bases lay outside the gene matches. This CDR3 has 16 residues. Per germline, CDR1 MDHEN and CDR2 SYDVKM. The CDR3 is CASSFPGRGLSYEQYF. For the CDR3, the DNA is TGTGCCAGCAGTTTCCCCGGAAGGGGGCTCTCCTACGAGCAGTACTTC.

The rearrangement joins TRBV13 to TRBJ2-7; D is perhaps TRBD2 (6 bases). The V gene's germline CDR1 is PRHDT and CDR2 FYEKMQ (reference sequence). V shed 4 bases and J shed 3 bases, with 10 bases lying between them. This CDR3 contains 13 residues. The CDR3 sequence: CASSSGLSYEQYF. In DNA form, the CDR3 reads TGTGCCAGCAGCTCGGGACTGAGCTACGAGCAGTACTTC. The full variable domain, rest sourced from reference TRBV13 and TRBJ2-7, is AAGVIQSPRHLIKEKRETATLKCYPIPRHDTVYWYQQGPGQDPQFLISFYEKMQSDKGSIPDRFSAQQFSDYHSELNMSSLELGDSALYFCASSSGLSYEQYFGPGTRLTVT.

The J gene is TRBJ1-1, the V gene TRBV29-1, with 8 bases identical to TRBD1. Germline V gene data show CDR1 as SQVTM and CDR2 as ANQGSEA. This CDR3 has 13 amino acids. The V and J ends lost 2 bases and 7 bases, in that order; junction bases with no gene match: 6. Here the CDR3 reads CSVETGQGFEAFF. CDR3 in DNA: TGCAGCGTTGAAACCGGACAGGGCTTTGAAGCTTTCTTT.

This clonotype was recorded only once. The J gene is TRBJ2-1, the V gene TRBV7-9; 7 bases match TRBD1. From germline, CDR1 is SEHNR and CDR2 FQNEAQ (reference sequence). The CDR3 extends over 15 amino acids. The V gene end was trimmed by 5 bases and the J gene end by 5 bases; junction bases not matched to a gene: 9. The CDR3 is CASSPPRDSNNEQFF. The CDR3 coding sequence is TGTGCCAGCAGCCCCCCCCGGGACAGTAACAATGAGCAGTTCTTC.